This is a list of T cell receptor beta chains from one sample in a study of human T cells and chemical hapten exposure. TCRdb re-called the RACE reads through MiXCR, storing one row per CDR3 protein. The sample holds roughly 71,000 distinct CDR3 sequences, 11% seen once. This specimen consisted of whole blood, obtained in connection with sensitization to the hapten diphenylcyclopropenone (DPC). Source of these receptors: a woman in her forties or fifties with alopecia areata. Some clones in this sample may be carry-over from other donors' samples. Each CDR3 is given with its conserved first and last residue. The D gene is left open where the match is weak. Expanded clones are given a class, and other clones once, few, many or no size at all.

j_call clone_size v_call d_call cdr3_nt cdr3_aa
TRBJ2-1 . TRBV19 . TGTGCCAGTAGTATACTGGCTCAGGGCAACTCCTACAATGAGCAGTTCTTC CASSILAQGNSYNEQFF
TRBJ2-2 many TRBV3-1 . TGTGCCAGCAGCCAGCGGCGCTCCACCGGGGAGCTGTTTTTT CASSQRRSTGELFF
TRBJ2-2 . TRBV15 . TGTGCCACCAGCCTGAACACCGGGGAGCTGTTTTTT CATSLNTGELFF
TRBJ1-1 many TRBV11-2 . TGTGCCAGCAGCTCTCGGGACATTCACACTGAAGCTTTCTTT CASSSRDIHTEAFF
TRBJ2-2 . TRBV3-1 . TGTGCCAGCAGCCAAGATCTCAGTAAAGCCCCTCCCGGGGAGCTGTTTTTT CASSQDLSKAPPGELFF
TRBJ2-3 few TRBV14 . TGTGCCAGCAGCCAGAGCATTTCCACAGATACGCAGTATTTT CASSQSISTDTQYF
TRBJ2-7 . TRBV10-3 . TGTGCCATCCAGGGGGGTCACGAGCAGTACTTC CAIQGGHEQYF
TRBJ2-6 . TRBV4-1 . TGCGCCAGCAGCCCAGAAATCTCTGGGGCCAACGTCCTGACTTTC CASSPEISGANVLTF
TRBJ2-2 many TRBV20-1 . TGCAGTGCTAAGGAGGACCTTAGGGCCGGGGAGCTGTTTTTT CSAKEDLRAGELFF
TRBJ1-2 few TRBV20-1 TRBD1 TGCAGTGCCACGCCGACAGGGAGAACTGGCTACACCTTC CSATPTGRTGYTF